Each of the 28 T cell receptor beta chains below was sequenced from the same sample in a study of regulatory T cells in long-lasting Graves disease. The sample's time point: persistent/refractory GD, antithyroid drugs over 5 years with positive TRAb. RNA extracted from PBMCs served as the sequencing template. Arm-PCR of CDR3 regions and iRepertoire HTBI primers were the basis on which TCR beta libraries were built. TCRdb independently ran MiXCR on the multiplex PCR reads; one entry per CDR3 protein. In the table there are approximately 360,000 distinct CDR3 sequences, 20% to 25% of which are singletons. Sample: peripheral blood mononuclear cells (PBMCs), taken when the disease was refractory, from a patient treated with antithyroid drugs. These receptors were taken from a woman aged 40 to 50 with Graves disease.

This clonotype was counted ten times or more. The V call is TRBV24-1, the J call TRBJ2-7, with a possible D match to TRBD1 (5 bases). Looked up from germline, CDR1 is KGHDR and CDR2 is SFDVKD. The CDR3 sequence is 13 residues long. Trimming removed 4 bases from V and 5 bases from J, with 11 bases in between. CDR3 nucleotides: TGTGCCACCAGTGAACAGGACCATAACGAGCAGTACTTC. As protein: CATSEQDHNEQYF.

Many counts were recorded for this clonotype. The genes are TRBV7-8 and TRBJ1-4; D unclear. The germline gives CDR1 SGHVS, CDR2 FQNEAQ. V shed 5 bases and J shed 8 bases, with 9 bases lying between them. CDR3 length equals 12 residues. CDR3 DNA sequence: TGTGCCAGCAGCGCCCTTGAGGAAAAACTGTTTTTT. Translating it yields CASSALEEKLFF. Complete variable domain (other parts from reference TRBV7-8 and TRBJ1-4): GAGVSQSPRYKVAKRGQDVALRCDPISGHVSLFWYQQALGQGPEFLTYFQNEAQLDKSGLPSDRFFAERPEGSVSTLKIQRTQQEDSAVYLCASSALEEKLFFGSGTQLSVL.

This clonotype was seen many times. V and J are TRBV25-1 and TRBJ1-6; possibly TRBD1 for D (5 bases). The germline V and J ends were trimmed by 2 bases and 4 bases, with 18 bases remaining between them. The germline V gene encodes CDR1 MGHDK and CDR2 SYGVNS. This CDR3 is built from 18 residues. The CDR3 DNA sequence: TGTGCCAGCAGTGAAATGGCTGGGGCCAAGAGATATAATTCACCCCTCCACTTT. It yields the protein CASSEMAGAKRYNSPLHF.

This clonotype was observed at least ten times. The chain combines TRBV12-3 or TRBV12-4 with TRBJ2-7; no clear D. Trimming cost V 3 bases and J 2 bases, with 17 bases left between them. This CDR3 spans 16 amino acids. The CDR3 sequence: CASSFAPGPTPYEQYF. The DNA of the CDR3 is TGTGCCAGCAGTTTCGCCCCCGGACCTACCCCCTACGAGCAGTACTTC.

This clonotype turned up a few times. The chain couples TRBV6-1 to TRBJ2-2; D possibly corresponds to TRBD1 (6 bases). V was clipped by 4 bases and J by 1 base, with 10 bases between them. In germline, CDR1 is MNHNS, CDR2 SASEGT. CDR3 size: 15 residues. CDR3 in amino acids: CASSATGWNTGELFF. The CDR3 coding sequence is TGTGCCAGCAGTGCTACAGGGTGGAACACCGGGGAGCTGTTTTTT.

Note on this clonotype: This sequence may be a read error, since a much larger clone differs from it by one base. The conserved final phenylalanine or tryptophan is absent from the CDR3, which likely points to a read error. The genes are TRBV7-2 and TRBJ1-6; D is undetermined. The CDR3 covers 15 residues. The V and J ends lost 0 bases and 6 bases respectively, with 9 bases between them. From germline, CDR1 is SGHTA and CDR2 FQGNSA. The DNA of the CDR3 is TGTGCCAGCAGCTTAGCCTCAGGCGGTAATTCACCCCTCCACTCT. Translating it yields CASSLASGGNSPLHS.

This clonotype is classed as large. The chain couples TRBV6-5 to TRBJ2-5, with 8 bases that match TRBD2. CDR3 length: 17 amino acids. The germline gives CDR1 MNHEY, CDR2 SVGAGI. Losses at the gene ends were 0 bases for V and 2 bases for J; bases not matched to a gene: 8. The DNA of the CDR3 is TGTGCCAGCAGTTACTCGATCCGGGAGGGGAAACAAGAGACCCAGTACTTC. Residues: CASSYSIREGKQETQYF.

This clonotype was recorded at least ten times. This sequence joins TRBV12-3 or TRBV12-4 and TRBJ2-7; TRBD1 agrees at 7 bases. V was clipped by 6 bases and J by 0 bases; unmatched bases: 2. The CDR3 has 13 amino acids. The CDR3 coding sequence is TGTGCCAGCAGAAGGGACAGCTCCTACGAGCAGTACTTC. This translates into CASRRDSSYEQYF.

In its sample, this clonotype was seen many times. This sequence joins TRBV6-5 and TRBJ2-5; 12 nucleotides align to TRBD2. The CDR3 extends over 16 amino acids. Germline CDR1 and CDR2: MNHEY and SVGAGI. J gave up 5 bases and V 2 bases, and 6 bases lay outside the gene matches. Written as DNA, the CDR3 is TGTGCCAGCAGTTACGTGACTAGCGGGAGTGACGAGACCCAGTACTTC. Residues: CASSYVTSGSDETQYF.

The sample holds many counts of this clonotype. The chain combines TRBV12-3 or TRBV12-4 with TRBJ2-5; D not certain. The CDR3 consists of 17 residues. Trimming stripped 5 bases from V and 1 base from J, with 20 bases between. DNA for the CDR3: TGTGCCAGCAGTGATCCGGCACAGTTTAGCCCCCAAGAGACCCAGTACTTC. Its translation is CASSDPAQFSPQETQYF.

The CDR3 here is CASSSGPRDEQFF. CDR3 in DNA: TGTGCCAGCAGCTCCGGTCCCCGCGATGAGCAGTTCTTC. V is TRBV9 and J is TRBJ2-1; D is unclear. Germline-derived CDR1 and CDR2 are SGDLS and YYNGEE. V was trimmed by 4 bases and J by 8 bases, leaving 13 bases between them. The CDR3 totals 13 residues.

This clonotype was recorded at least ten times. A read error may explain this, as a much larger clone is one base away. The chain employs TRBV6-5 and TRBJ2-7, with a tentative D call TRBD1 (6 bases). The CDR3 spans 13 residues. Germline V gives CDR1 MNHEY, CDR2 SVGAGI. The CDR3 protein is CAGSYSRGYEQYF. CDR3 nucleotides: TGTGCCGGCAGTTATTCCAGGGGATACGAGCAGTACTTC.

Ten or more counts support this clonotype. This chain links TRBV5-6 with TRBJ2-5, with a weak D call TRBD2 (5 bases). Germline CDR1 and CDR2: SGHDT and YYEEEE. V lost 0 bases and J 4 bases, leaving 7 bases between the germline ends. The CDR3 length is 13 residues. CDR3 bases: TGTGCCAGCAGCTTGGCTAGCCCAGAGACCCAGTACTTC. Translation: CASSLASPETQYF.

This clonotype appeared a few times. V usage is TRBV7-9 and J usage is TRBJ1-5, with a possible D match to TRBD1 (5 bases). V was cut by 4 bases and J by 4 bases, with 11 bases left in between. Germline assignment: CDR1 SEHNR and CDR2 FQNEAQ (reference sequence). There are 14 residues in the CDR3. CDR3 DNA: TGTGCCAGCAGCTCAGCGCGGGGGAATCAGCCCCAGCATTTT. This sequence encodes CASSSARGNQPQHF.

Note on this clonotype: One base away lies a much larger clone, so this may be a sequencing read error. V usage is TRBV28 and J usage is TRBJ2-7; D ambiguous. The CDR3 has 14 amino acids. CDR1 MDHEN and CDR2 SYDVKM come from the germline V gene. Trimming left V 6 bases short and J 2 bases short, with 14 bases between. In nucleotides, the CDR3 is TGTGCCAGCAGCGAGTCCCGGAGTCCCTACGAGCAGTACTTC. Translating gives CASSESRSPYEQYF.

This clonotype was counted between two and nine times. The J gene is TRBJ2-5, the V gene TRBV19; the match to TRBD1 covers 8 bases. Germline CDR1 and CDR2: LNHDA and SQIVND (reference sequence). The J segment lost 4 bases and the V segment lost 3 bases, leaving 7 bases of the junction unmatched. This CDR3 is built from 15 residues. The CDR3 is CASSMDRVRGETQYF. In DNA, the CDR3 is TGTGCCAGTAGTATGGACAGGGTGAGGGGAGAGACCCAGTACTTC.

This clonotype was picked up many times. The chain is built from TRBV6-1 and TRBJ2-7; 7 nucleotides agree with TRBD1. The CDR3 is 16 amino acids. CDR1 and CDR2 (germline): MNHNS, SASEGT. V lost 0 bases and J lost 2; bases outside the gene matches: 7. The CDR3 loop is CASSEAVTGLTYEQYF. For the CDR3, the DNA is TGTGCCAGCAGTGAAGCGGTGACAGGGCTAACCTACGAGCAGTACTTC.

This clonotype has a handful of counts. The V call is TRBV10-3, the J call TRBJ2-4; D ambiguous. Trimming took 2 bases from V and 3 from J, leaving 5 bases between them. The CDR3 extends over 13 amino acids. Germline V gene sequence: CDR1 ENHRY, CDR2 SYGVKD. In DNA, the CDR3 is TGTGCCATCAGTGAGGCTGGCAAAAACATTCAGTACTTC. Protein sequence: CAISEAGKNIQYF.

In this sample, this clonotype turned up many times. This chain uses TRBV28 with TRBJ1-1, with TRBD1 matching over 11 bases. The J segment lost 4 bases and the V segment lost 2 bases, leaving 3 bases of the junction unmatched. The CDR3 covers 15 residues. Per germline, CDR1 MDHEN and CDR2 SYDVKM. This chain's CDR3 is CASSLTGTGGTEAFF. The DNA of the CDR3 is TGTGCCAGCAGTTTAACCGGGACAGGGGGCACTGAAGCTTTCTTT.

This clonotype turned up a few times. The CDR3 region has the DNA TGCAGCGTTGAAACAGGGATTCCCTACGAGCAGTACTTC. Its translation is CSVETGIPYEQYF. The rearrangement uses TRBV29-1 and TRBJ2-7; tentatively, D is TRBD1 (6 bases). This CDR3 is 13 amino acids long. The germline gives CDR1 SQVTM, CDR2 ANQGSEA. Trimming took off 2 bases at V and 2 bases at J, with 10 bases between the two ends.

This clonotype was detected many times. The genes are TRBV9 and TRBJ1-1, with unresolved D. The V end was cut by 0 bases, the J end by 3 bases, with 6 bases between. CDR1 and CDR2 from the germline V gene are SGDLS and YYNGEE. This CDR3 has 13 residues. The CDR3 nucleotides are TGTGCCAGCAGCGTAGGGATGGACACTGAAGCTTTCTTT. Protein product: CASSVGMDTEAFF.

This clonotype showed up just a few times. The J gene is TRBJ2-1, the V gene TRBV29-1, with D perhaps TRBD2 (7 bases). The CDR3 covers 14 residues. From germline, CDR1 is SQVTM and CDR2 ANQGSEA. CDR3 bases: TGCAGTTGTGGGTGGGGGGGCGGTATGAATGAGCAGTTCTTC. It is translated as CSCGWGGGMNEQFF.

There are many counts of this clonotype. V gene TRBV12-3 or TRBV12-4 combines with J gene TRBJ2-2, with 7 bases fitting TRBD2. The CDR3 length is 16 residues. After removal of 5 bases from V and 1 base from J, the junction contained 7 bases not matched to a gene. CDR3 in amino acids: CASSPQAGVNTGELFF. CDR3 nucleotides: TGTGCCAGCAGTCCCCAGGCGGGAGTGAACACCGGGGAGCTGTTTTTT.

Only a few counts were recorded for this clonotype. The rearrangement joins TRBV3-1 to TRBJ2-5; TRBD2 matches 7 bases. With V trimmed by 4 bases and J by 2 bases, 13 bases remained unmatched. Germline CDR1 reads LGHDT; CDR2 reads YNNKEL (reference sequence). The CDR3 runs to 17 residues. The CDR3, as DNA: TGTGCCAGCAGCCGGAAGAAGACTAGCACAAGACAAGAGACCCAGTACTTC. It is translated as CASSRKKTSTRQETQYF.

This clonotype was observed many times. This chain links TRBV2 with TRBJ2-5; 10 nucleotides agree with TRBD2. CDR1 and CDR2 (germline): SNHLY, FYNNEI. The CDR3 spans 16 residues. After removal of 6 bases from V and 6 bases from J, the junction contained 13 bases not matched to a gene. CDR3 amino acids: CASRDPAGGPGKTQYF. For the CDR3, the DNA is TGTGCCAGCAGGGACCCAGCGGGAGGGCCGGGAAAGACCCAGTACTTC.

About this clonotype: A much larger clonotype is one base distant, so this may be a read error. The DNA for the CDR3 is TGCAGCGCTGCTCGGGGGATCAATGAAAAACTGTTTTTT. Translating it yields CSAARGINEKLFF. This chain links TRBV29-1 with TRBJ1-4; a possible D gene is TRBD1 (5 bases). Germline-derived CDR1 and CDR2 are SQVTM and ANQGSEA. V was cut by 7 bases and J by 5 bases, with 14 bases left in between. This CDR3 comprises 13 residues.

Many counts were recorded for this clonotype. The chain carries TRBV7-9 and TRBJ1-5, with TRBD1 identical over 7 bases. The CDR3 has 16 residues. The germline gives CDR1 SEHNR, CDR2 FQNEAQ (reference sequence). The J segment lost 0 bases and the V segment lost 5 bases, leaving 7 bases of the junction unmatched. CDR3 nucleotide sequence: TGTGCCAGCAGCAACCAGGGGGACTATAGCAATCAGCCCCAGCATTTT. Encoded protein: CASSNQGDYSNQPQHF.

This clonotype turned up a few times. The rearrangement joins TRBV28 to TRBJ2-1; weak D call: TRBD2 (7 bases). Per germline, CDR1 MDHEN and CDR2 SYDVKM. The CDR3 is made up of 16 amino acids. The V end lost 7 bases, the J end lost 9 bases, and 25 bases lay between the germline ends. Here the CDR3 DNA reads TGTGCCAGCACCGCCTGGGGGGGCGGGATAATAGGTGAGCAGTTCTTC. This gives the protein CASTAWGGGIIGEQFF.